This is a list of T cell receptor beta chains from one sample in a study of blood T cell repertoires in COVID-19. Data came from immunoSEQ multiplex PCR; TCRdb stores just in-frame clones and leaves some out. The profile covers a few hundred thousand clones, with about four fifths appearing a single time and around 16% taken by the ten largest. The specimen was peripheral blood. All receptors come from a person between 65 and 79 years old with COVID-19, enrolled during active disease. The CDR3 runs from the conserved cysteine through the conserved F or W. A D gene is named only where the DNA matches it firmly. A row's size may be missing; if present it is once, few, many or a size class.

D gene: NA
V gene: TRBV5-8
J gene: TRBJ1-2
clone size: NA
CDR3 protein: CASSPRVDYGYTF
CDR3 DNA: TGTGCCAGCAGCCCCAGGGTGGACTATGGCTACACCTTC

D gene: TRBD1
V gene: TRBV7-9
J gene: TRBJ2-7
clone size: NA
CDR3 protein: CASSLGQGFTHEQYF
CDR3 DNA: TGTGCCAGCAGCTTGGGACAGGGGTTCACGCACGAGCAGTACTTC

D gene: NA
V gene: TRBV6-5
J gene: TRBJ2-3
clone size: few
CDR3 protein: CASSPNRKTDTQYF
CDR3 DNA: TGTGCCAGCAGTCCGAACAGGAAGACAGATACGCAGTATTTT

D gene: NA
V gene: TRBV27
J gene: TRBJ1-5
clone size: NA
CDR3 protein: CASSLSRTNQPQHF
CDR3 DNA: TGTGCCAGCAGTTTATCCAGGACAAATCAGCCCCAGCATTTT

D gene: TRBD2
V gene: TRBV20-1
J gene: TRBJ2-3
clone size: NA
CDR3 protein: CSASPAAGTSGPDTQYF
CDR3 DNA: TGCAGTGCTAGTCCGGCAGCCGGGACTAGCGGCCCAGATACGCAGTATTTT

D gene: NA
V gene: TRBV29-1
J gene: TRBJ2-6
clone size: NA
CDR3 protein: CSVQHSGANVLTF
CDR3 DNA: TGCAGCGTACAACACTCTGGGGCCAACGTCCTGACTTTC

D gene: NA
V gene: TRBV3-1/TRBV3-2
J gene: TRBJ2-7
clone size: NA
CDR3 protein: CASSQSTLYEQYF
CDR3 DNA: TGTGCCAGCAGCCAATCGACTCTCTACGAGCAGTACTTC

D gene: TRBD1
V gene: TRBV14
J gene: TRBJ2-3
clone size: NA
CDR3 protein: CASSQATPGQGTDTQYF
CDR3 DNA: TGTGCCAGCAGCCAAGCTACGCCGGGACAGGGTACAGATACGCAGTATTTT

D gene: NA
V gene: TRBV10-3
J gene: TRBJ1-1
clone size: once
CDR3 protein: CAIGAFKDTEAFF
CDR3 DNA: TGTGCCATCGGGGCCTTTAAGGACACTGAAGCTTTCTTT

D gene: NA
V gene: TRBV7-2
J gene: TRBJ2-5
clone size: NA
CDR3 protein: CASSLAGGGRTIQETQYF
CDR3 DNA: TGTGCCAGCAGCTTAGCGGGGGGTGGACGGACCATCCAAGAGACCCAGTACTTC

D gene: NA
V gene: TRBV5-6
J gene: TRBJ2-2
clone size: NA
CDR3 protein: CASSTRVAFGELFF
CDR3 DNA: TGTGCCAGCAGCACGAGGGTAGCGTTCGGGGAGCTGTTTTTT

D gene: NA
V gene: TRBV5-8
J gene: TRBJ1-2
clone size: NA
CDR3 protein: CASSFARVYGYTF
CDR3 DNA: TGTGCCAGCAGCTTCGCCAGGGTGTATGGCTACACCTTC

D gene: TRBD1
V gene: TRBV13
J gene: TRBJ1-1
clone size: NA
CDR3 protein: CASSPRTGLNTEAFF
CDR3 DNA: TGTGCCAGCAGCCCAAGGACAGGATTGAACACTGAAGCTTTCTTT

D gene: TRBD1
V gene: TRBV11-2
J gene: TRBJ2-7
clone size: NA
CDR3 protein: CASSPGTGPYEQYF
CDR3 DNA: TGTGCCAGCAGCCCAGGGACAGGGCCCTACGAGCAGTACTTC

D gene: TRBD1
V gene: TRBV6-5
J gene: TRBJ1-1
clone size: NA
CDR3 protein: CASRKQGSTEAFF
CDR3 DNA: TGTGCCAGCAGGAAACAGGGGTCCACTGAAGCTTTCTTT

D gene: NA
V gene: TRBV9
J gene: TRBJ2-3
clone size: NA
CDR3 protein: CASSSRGGGTDTQYF
CDR3 DNA: TGTGCCAGCAGCAGCCGAGGAGGCGGTACAGATACGCAGTATTTT

D gene: NA
V gene: TRBV18
J gene: TRBJ1-4
clone size: NA
CDR3 protein: CASSPNSPGGGEKLFF
CDR3 DNA: TGTGCCAGCTCACCAAATAGCCCGGGGGGCGGTGAAAAACTGTTTTTT

D gene: NA
V gene: TRBV12-3/TRBV12-4
J gene: TRBJ2-3
clone size: NA
CDR3 protein: CASRRDDTQYF
CDR3 DNA: TGTGCCAGCAGAAGAGATGATACGCAGTATTTT